The present TCR beta chain was sequenced within a study of T cell changes during pregnancy in multiple sclerosis. A remark on this clone: The same CDR3 arises from other DNA sequences in this sample as well.

The method was immunoSEQ multiplex PCR; TCRdb's version includes in-frame clones alone and lacks a portion of them. Of under 55,000 clones listed, roughly 94% are singletons. J lost 4 bases, V lost 1 base, and 16 bases had no gene match. This CDR3 contains 18 residues. The V gene's germline CDR1 is SGHAT and CDR2 FQNNGV. Sequencing was performed on CD4+ T cells from peripheral blood mononuclear cells, taken in the third trimester of pregnancy. The sequence was collected from a female donor with multiple sclerosis, enrolled in a pregnancy study. The genes are TRBV11-2 and TRBJ2-7, with 7 bases identical to TRBD1. The CDR3 DNA reads TGTGCCAGCAGCTTAGTTCGGGGAAAGGACAGGAGCTCTTACGAGCAGTACTTC. Encoded protein: CASSLVRGKDRSSYEQYF.